This T cell receptor (beta chain) was found in a study of blood T cell repertoires in COVID-19. Study-wide background: T cells, B-cell-depleted T cells, or PBMCs supplied cDNA or gDNA.

The assay was immunoSEQ multiplex PCR, and TCRdb's table has in-frame clones only and misses some. In the table there are more than 95,000 clones, around three quarters of which are singletons. Sequenced material: peripheral blood. The sequence came from a woman aged 70-85 years with acute or convalescent COVID-19.

CDR3 bases: TGTGCCAGCAGTTACCCACTGGCAGGATATGGCTACACCTTC. It encodes CASSYPLAGYGYTF. This chain uses TRBV6-5 with TRBJ1-2; D unclear. Trimming removed 2 bases from V and 5 bases from J, with 12 bases in between. CDR3 size: 14 residues. Germline CDR1 MNHEY, CDR2 SVGAGI.